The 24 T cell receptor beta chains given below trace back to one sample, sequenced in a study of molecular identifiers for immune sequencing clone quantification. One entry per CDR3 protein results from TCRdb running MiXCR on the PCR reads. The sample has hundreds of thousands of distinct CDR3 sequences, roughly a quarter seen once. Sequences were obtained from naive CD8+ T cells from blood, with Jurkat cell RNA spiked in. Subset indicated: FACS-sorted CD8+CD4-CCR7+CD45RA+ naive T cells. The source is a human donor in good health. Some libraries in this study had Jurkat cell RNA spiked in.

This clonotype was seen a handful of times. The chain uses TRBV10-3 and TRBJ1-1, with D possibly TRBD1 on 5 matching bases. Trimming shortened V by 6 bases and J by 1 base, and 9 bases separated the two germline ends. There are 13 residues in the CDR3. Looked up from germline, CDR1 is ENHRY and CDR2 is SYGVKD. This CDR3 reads CAIRMTENTEAFF. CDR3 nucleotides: TGTGCCATCAGGATGACAGAGAACACTGAAGCTTTCTTT.

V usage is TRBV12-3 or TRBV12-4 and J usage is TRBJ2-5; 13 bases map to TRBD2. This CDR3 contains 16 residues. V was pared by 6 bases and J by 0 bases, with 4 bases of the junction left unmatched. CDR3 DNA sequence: TGTGCCAGCAGACTCGGACTAGCGGGGGACCAAGAGACCCAGTACTTC. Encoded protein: CASRLGLAGDQETQYF.

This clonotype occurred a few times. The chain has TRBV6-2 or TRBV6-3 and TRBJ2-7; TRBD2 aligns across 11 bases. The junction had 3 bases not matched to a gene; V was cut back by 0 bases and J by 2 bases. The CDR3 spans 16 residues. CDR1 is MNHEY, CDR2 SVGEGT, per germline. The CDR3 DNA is TGTGCCAGCAGTTACTCGAAACTAGCGGGAGCCTACGAGCAGTACTTC. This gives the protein CASSYSKLAGAYEQYF.

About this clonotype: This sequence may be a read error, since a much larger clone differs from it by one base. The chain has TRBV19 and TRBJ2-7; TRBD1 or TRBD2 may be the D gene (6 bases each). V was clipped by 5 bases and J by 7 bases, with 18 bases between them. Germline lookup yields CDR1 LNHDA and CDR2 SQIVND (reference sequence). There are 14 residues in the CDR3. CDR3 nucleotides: TGTGCCAGTAGTGTCTGGACAGCCGGGGGAGAGCAGTACTTC. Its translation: CASSVWTAGGEQYF.

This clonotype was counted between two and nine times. The CDR3 bases are TGCGCCAGCAGCCAAGATCCCCTAGCGGGGAGTGAGCAGTTCTTC. It codes for CASSQDPLAGSEQFF. The chain carries TRBV4-1 and TRBJ2-1, with TRBD2 identical over 9 bases. Looked up from germline, CDR1 is MGHRA and CDR2 is YSYEKL. Losses at the gene ends were 0 bases for V and 9 bases for J; bases not matched to a gene: 6. CDR3 length: 15 residues.

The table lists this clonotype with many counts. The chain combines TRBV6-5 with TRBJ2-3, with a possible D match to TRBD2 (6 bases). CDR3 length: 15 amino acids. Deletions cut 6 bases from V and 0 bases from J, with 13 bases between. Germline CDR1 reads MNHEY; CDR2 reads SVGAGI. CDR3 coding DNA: TGTGCCAGCAGCCCCCGCGGGGCGAGCACAGATACGCAGTATTTT. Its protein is CASSPRGASTDTQYF.

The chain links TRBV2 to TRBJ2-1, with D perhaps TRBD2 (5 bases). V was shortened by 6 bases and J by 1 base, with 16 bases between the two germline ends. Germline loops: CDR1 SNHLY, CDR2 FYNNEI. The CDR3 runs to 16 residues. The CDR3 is CASSLGGGFSYNEQFF. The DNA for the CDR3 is TGTGCCAGCAGCCTTGGTGGCGGGTTTTCCTACAATGAGCAGTTCTTC.

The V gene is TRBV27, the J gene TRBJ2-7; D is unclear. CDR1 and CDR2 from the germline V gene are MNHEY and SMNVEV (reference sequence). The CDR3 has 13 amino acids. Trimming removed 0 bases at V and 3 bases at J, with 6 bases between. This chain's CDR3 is CASSLSYLYEQYF. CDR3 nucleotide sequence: TGTGCCAGCAGTTTATCTTATCTCTACGAGCAGTACTTC.

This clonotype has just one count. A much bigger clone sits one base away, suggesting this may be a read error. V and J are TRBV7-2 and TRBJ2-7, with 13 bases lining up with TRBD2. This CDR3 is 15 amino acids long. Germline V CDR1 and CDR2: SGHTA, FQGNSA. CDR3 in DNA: TGTGCCAGCAGCCCCCGGACTAGCGGGAGCGGGGAGCAGTGCTTC. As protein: CASSPRTSGSGEQCF. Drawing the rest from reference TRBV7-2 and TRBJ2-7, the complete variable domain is GAGVSQSPSNKVTEKGKDVELRCDPISGHTALYWYRQSLGQGLEFLIYFQGNSAPDKSGLPSDRFSAERTGGSVSTLTIQRTQQEDSAVYLCASSPRTSGSGEQCFGPGTRLTVT.

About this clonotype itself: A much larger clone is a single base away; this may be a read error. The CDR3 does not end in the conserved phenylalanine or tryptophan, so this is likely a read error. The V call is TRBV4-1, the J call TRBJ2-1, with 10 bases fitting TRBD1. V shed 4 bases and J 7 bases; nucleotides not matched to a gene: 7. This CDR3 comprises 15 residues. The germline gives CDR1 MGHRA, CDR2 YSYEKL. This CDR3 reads CASSRGTGVGNEQFS. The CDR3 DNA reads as TGCGCCAGCAGCCGGGGGACAGGGGTGGGGAATGAGCAGTTCTCC.

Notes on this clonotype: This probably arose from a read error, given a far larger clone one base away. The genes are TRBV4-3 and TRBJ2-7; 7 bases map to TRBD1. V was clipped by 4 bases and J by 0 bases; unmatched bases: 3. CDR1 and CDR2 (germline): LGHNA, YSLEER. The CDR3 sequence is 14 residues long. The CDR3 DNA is TGCGCCAGCAGCCCGGGACAGTGCTCCTACGAGCAGTACTTC. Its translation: CASSPGQCSYEQYF.

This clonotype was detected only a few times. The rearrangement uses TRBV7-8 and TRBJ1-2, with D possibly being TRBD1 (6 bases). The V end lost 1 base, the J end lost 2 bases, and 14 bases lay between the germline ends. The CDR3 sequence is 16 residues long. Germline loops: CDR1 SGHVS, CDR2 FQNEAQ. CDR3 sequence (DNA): TGTGCCAGCAGCTTAGAGGGCGGGGGGCCCAACTATGGCTACACCTTC. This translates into CASSLEGGGPNYGYTF.

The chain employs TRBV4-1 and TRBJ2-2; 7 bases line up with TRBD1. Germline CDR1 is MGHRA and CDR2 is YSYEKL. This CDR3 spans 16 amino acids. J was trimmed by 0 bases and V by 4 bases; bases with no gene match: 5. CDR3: CASSPGTEANTGELFF. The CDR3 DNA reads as TGCGCCAGCAGCCCCGGGACAGAGGCGAACACCGGGGAGCTGTTTTTT.

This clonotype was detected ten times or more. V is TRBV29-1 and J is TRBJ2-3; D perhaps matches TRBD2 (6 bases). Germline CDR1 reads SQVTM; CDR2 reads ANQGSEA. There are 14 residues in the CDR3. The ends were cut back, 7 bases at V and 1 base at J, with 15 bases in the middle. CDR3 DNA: TGCAGCGGGGGGATGGGGGAGGGCACAGATACGCAGTATTTT. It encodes CSGGMGEGTDTQYF.

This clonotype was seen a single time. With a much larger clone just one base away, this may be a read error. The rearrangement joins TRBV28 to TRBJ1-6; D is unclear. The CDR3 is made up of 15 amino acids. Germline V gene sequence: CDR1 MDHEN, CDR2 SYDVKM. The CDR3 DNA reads TGTGCCAGCAGTTTATACAACTCCGGGAATTCACCCATCCACTTT. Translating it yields CASSLYNSGNSPIHF.

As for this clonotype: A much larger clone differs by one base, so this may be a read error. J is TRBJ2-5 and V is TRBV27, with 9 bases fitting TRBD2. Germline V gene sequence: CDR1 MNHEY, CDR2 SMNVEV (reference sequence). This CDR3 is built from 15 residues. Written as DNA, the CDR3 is TGTGCCAGCAGCCATGGACTAGCGTTCGGAGAGCCCCAGTACTTC. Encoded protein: CASSHGLAFGEPQYF.

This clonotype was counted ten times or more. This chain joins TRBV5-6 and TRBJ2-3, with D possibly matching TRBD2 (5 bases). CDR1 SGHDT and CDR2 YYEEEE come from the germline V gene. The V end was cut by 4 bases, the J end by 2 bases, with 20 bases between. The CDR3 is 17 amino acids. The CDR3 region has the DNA TGTGCCAGCAGCCGAAGTGGAGGACCGCTATTCACAGATACGCAGTATTTT. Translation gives CASSRSGGPLFTDTQYF. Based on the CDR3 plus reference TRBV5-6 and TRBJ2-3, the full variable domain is DAGVTQSPTHLIKTRGQQVTLRCSPKSGHDTVSWYQQALGQGPQFIFQYYEEEERQRGNFPDRFSGHQFPNYSSELNVNALLLGDSALYLCASSRSGGPLFTDTQYFGPGTRLTVL.

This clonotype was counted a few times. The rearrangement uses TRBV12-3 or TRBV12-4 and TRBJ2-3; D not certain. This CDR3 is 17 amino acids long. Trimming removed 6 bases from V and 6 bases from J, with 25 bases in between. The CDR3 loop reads CASSRDGPPPDPDTQYF. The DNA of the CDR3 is TGTGCCAGCAGCCGAGATGGGCCTCCTCCCGATCCCGATACGCAGTATTTT.

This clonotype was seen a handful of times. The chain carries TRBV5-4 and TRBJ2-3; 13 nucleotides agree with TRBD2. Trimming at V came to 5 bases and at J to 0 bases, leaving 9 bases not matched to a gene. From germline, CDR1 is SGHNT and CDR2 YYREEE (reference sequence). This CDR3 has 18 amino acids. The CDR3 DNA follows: TGTGCCAGCAGACCGGGACTAGCGGGACCCCAAAGCACAGATACGCAGTATTTT. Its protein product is CASRPGLAGPQSTDTQYF.

CDR3 region: CSVVGAGGYYEQYF. The DNA for the CDR3 is TGCAGCGTTGTCGGGGCGGGAGGGTACTACGAGCAGTACTTC. The chain carries TRBV29-1 and TRBJ2-7, with TRBD2 matching 9 bases. The CDR3 consists of 14 residues. The ends lost 4 bases at V and 3 bases at J; junction bases unmatched: 7. In germline, CDR1 is SQVTM, CDR2 ANQGSEA.

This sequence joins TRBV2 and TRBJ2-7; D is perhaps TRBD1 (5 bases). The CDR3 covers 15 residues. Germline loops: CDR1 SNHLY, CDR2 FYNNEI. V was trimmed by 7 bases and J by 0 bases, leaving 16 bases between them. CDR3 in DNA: TGTGCCAGCAAAGAGACAGCAAAGAGCTCCTACGAGCAGTACTTC. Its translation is CASKETAKSSYEQYF.

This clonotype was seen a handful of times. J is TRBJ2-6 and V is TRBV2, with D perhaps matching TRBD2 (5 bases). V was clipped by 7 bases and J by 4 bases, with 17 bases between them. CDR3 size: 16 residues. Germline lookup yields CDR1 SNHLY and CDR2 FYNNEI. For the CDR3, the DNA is TGTGCCAGCACCCTGCTGATCGGGATCGGGGCCAACGTCCTGACTTTC. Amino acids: CASTLLIGIGANVLTF. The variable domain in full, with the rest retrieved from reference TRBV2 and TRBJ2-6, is EPEVTQTPSHQVTQMGQEVILRCVPISNHLYFYWYRQILGQKVEFLVSFYNNEISEKSEIFDDQFSVERPDGSNFTLKIRSTKLEDSAMYFCASTLLIGIGANVLTFGAGSRLTVL.

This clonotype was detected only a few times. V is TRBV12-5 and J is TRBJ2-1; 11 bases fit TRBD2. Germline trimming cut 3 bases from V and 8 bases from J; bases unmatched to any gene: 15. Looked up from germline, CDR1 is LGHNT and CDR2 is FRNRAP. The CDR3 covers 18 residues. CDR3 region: CASGLSSRTSGGLDEQFF. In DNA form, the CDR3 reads TGTGCTAGTGGTTTATCCTCCCGTACTAGCGGGGGTTTGGATGAGCAGTTCTTC.

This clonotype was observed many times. DNA for the CDR3: TGTGCCAGTAGTACGGACAGGGGGCTTGATCAGCCCCAGCATTTT. This sequence encodes CASSTDRGLDQPQHF. The chain joins TRBV19 to TRBJ1-5; 11 bases fit TRBD1. The junction had 4 bases not matched to a gene; V was cut back by 4 bases and J by 5 bases. The CDR3 loop spans 15 amino acids. Per germline, CDR1 LNHDA and CDR2 SQIVND (reference sequence).